This section outlines one T cell receptor (beta chain) sequence together with its context. These data originate in a study of blood T cell repertoires in COVID-19. On the study more broadly: Collection of acute and convalescent COVID-19 samples took place in the United States, Italy and Spain.

Researchers sorted participants into cohorts using their self-reported clinical history. CDR3 size: 14 residues. The germline CDR1 and CDR2 sequences are MNHEY and SVGAGI. The ends lost 2 bases at V and 6 bases at J; junction bases unmatched: 4. In the original workflow: The assay estimated nucleated cells by amplifying reference gene primers. Sequencing was performed with immunoSEQ multiplex PCR; in TCRdb, only in-frame clones are kept and a portion is missing. The DNA was the basis for D and trimming; V, J and clone size are from that table. The profile shows roughly 190,000 clones, roughly 87% of them singletons.

The chain combines TRBV6-5 with TRBJ1-1; 9 bases match TRBD1. Sequenced: PBMCs or T cells enriched from blood (not recorded which). This TCR was recovered from a woman between 25 and 40 years old who had recovered from COVID-19. DNA of the CDR3: TGTGCCAGCAGTTACGGGACAGGGTTGGCTGAAGCTTTCTTT. Its protein is CASSYGTGLAEAFF.